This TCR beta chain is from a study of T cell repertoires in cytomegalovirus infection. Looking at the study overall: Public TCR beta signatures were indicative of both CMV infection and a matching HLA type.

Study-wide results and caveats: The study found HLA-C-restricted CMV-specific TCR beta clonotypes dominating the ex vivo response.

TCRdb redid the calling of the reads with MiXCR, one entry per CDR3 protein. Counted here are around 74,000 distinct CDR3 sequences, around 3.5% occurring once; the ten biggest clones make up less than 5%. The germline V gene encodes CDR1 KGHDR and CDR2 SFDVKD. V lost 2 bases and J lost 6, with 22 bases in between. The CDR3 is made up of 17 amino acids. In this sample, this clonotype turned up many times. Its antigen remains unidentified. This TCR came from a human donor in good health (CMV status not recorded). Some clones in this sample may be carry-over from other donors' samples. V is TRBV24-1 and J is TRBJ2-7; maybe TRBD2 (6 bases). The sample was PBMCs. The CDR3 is CATSDSLPGRLEGEQYF. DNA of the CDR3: TGTGCCACCAGTGATTCCCTCCCCGGGCGGCTGGAGGGCGAGCAGTACTTC.